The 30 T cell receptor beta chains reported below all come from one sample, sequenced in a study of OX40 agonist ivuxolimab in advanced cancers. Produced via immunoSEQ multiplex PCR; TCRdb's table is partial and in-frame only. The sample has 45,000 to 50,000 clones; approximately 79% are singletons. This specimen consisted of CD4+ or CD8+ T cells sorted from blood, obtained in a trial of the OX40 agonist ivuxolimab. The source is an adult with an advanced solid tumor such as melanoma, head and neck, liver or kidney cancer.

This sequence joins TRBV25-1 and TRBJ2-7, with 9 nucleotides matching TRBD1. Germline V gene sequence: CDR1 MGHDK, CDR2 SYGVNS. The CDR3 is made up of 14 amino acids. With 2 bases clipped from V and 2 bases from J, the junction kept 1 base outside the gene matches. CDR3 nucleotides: TGTGCCAGCAGTGAAGGGACAGGGCCCTACGAGCAGTACTTC. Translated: CASSEGTGPYEQYF.

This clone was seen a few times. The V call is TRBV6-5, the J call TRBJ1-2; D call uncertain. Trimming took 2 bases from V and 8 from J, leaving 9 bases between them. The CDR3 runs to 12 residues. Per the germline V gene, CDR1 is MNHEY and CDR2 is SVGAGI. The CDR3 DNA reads TGTGCCAGCAGTTACCGGAGCGGCGGCTACACCTTC. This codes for CASSYRSGGYTF.

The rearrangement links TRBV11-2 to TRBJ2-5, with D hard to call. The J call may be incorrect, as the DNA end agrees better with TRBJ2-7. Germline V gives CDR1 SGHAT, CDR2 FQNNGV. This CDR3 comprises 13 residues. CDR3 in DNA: TGTGCCAGCAGCCCGCGGCGCCTCTACGAGCAGTACTTC. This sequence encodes CASSPRRLYEQYF.

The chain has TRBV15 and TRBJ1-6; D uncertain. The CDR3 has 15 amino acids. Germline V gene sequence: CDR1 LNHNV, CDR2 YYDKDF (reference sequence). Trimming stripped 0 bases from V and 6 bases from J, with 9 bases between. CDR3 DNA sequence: TGTGCCACCAGCAGAGACTCCAGTCGTAATTCACCCCTCCACTTT. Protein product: CATSRDSSRNSPLHF. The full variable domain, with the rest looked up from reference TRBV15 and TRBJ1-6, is DAMVIQNPRYQVTQFGKPVTLSCSQTLNHNVMYWYQQKSSQAPKLLFHYYDKDFNNEADTPDNFQSRRPNTSFCFLDIRSPGLGDTAMYLCATSRDSSRNSPLHFGNGTRLTVT.

CDR3 nucleotide sequence: TGCGCCAGCAGCCAAGGACAGGGGAGGACTGGGGCCAACGTCCTGACTTTC. Its protein is CASSQGQGRTGANVLTF. The chain joins TRBV4-3 to TRBJ2-6, with 8 bases identical to TRBD1. With 1 base clipped from V and 2 bases from J, the junction kept 4 bases outside the gene matches. Germline values: CDR1 LGHNA, CDR2 YSLEER. The CDR3 sequence is 17 residues long.

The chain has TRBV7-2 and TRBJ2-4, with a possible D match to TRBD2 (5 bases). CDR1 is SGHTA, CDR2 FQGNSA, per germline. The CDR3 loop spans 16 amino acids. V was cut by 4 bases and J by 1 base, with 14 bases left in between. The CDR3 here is CASSSMEREAKNIQYF. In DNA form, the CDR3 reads TGTGCCAGCAGCTCGATGGAGAGGGAGGCCAAAAACATTCAGTACTTC. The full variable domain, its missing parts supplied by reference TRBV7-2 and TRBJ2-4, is GAGVSQSPSNKVTEKGKDVELRCDPISGHTALYWYRQSLGQGLEFLIYFQGNSAPDKSGLPSDRFSAERTGGSVSTLTIQRTQQEDSAVYLCASSSMEREAKNIQYFGAGTRLSVL.

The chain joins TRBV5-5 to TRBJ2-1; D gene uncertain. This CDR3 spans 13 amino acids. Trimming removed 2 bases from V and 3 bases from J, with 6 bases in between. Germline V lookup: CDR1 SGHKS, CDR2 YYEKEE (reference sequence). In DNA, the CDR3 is TGTGCCAGCAGCTTCGATCTCTACAATGAGCAGTTCTTC. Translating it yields CASSFDLYNEQFF.

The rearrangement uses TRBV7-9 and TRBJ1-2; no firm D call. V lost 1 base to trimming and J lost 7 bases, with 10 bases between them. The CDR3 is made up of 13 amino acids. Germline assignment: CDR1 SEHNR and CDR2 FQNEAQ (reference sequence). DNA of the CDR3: TGTGCCAGCAGCTTAGGGAACGTAGCTGGCTACACCTTC. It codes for CASSLGNVAGYTF.

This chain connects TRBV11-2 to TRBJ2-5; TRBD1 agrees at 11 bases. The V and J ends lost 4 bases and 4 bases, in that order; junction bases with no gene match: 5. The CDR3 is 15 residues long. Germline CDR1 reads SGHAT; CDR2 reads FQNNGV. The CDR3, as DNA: TGTGCCAGCAGCTACAGGACAGGGGGCTTAGAGACCCAGTACTTC. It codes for CASSYRTGGLETQYF.

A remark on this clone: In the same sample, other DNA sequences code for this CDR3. CDR3 nucleotide sequence: TGCGCCAGCAGTGAGTCAGGATCCAATCAGCCCCAGCATTTT. This gives the protein CASSESGSNQPQHF. The chain has TRBV10-2 and TRBJ1-5; no firm D call. The CDR3 contains 14 residues. The germline V and J ends were trimmed by 0 bases and 3 bases, with 6 bases remaining between them. In germline, CDR1 is WSHSY, CDR2 SAAADI.

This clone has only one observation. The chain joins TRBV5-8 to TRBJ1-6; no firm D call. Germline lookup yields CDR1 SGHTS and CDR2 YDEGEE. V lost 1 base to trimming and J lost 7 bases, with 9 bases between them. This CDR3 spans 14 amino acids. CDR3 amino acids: CASSLPTQNSPLHF. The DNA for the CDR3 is TGTGCCAGCAGCTTGCCCACACAGAATTCACCCCTCCACTTT.

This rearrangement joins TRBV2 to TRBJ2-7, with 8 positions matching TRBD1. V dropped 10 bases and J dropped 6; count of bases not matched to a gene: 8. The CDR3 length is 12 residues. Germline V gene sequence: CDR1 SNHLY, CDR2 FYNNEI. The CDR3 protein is CATTGQGIEQYF. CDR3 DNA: TGTGCCACCACCGGACAGGGTATCGAGCAGTACTTC.

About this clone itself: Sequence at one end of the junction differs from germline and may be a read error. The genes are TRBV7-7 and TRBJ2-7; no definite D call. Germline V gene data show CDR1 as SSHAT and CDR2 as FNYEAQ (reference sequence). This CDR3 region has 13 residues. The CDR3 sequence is CASSLTTGYEQYF. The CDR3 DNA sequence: TGTGCTAGCAGCTTAACGACCGGCTACGAGCAGTACTTC.

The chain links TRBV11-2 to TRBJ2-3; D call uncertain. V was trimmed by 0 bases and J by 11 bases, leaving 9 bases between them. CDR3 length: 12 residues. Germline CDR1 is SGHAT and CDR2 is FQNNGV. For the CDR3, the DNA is TGTGCCAGCAGCTTAGATGGTCTGTTGCAGTATTTT. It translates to CASSLDGLLQYF.

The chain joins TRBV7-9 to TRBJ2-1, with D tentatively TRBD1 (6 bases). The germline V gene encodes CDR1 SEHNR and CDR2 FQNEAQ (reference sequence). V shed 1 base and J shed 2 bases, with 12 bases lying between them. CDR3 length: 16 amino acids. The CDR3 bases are TGTGCCAGCAGCTTAGTCCCCAGGGGACCCTACAATGAGCAGTTCTTC. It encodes CASSLVPRGPYNEQFF.

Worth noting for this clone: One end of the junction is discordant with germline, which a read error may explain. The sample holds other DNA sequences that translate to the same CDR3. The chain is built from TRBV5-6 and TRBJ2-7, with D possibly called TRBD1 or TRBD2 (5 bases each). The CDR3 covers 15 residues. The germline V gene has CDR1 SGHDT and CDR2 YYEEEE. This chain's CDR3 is CASSYRSGTGNEQYF. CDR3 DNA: TGTGCCAGCAGCTACAGATCAGGGACCGGGAACGAGCAGTATTTC.

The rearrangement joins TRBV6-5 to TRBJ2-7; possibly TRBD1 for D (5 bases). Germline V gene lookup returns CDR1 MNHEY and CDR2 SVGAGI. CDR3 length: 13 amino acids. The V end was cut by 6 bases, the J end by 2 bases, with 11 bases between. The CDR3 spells CASRETVTYEQYF. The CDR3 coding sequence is TGTGCCAGCAGGGAGACAGTAACCTACGAGCAGTACTTC.

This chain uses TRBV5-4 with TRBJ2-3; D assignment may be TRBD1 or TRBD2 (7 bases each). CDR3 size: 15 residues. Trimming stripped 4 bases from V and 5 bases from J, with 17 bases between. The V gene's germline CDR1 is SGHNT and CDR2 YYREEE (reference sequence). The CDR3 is CASSPGGVHRDTQYF. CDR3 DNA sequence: TGTGCCAGCAGCCCAGGGGGGGTCCACAGAGATACGCAGTATTTT. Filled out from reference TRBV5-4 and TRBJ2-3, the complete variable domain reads ETGVTQSPTHLIKTRGQQVTLRCSSQSGHNTVSWYQQALGQGPQFIFQYYREEENGRGNFPPRFSGLQFPNYSSELNVNALELDDSALYLCASSPGGVHRDTQYFGPGTRLTVL.

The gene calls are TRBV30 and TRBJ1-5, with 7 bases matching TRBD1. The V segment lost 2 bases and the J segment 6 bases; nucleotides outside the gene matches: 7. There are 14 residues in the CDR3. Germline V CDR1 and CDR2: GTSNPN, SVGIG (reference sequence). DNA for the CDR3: TGTGCCTGGAGTTCAGGGGGGGCAGGTCAGCCCCAGCATTTT. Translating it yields CAWSSGGAGQPQHF.

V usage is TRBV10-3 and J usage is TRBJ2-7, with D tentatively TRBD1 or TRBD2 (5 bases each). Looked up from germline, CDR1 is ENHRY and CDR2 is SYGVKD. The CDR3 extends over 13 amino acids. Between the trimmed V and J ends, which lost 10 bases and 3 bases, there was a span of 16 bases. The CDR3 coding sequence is TGTGCCACCTTTGACGGGGCAGGCTACGAGCAGTACTTC. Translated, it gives CATFDGAGYEQYF.

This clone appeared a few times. CDR3 residues: CASSGLAGGYTGELFF. The CDR3 region has the DNA TGTGCCAGCAGTGGTCTAGCGGGGGGCTACACCGGGGAGCTGTTTTTT. The chain combines TRBV2 with TRBJ2-2; 11 nucleotides line up with TRBD2. The V gene end was trimmed by 4 bases and the J gene end by 3 bases; junction bases not matched to a gene: 4. This CDR3 is built from 16 residues. From germline, CDR1 is SNHLY and CDR2 FYNNEI.

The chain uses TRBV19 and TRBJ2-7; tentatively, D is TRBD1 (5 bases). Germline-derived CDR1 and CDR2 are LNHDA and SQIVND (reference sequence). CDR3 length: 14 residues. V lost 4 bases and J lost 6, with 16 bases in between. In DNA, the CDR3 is TGTGCCAGTAGTAATCATCCAGGGCTCGTCGAGCAGTACTTC. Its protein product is CASSNHPGLVEQYF.

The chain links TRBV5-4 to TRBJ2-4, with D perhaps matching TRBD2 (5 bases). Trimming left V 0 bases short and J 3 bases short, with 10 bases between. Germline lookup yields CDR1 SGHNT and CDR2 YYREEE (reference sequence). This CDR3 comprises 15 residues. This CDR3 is CASSLAGGDKNIQYF. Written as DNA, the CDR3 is TGTGCCAGCAGCTTGGCCGGAGGAGACAAAAACATTCAGTACTTC.

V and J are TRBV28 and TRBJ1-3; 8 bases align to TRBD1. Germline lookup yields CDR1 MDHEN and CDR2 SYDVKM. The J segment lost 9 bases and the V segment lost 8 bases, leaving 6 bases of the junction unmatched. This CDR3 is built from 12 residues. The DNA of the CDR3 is TGTGCCAGCCGGACAGGGTTCTCCACCATATATTTT. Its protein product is CASRTGFSTIYF. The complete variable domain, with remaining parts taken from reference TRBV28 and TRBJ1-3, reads DVKVTQSSRYLVKRTGEKVFLECVQDMDHENMFWYRQDPGLGLRLIYFSYDVKMKEKGDIPEGYSVSREKKERFSLILESASTNQTSMYLCASRTGFSTIYFGEGSWLTVV.

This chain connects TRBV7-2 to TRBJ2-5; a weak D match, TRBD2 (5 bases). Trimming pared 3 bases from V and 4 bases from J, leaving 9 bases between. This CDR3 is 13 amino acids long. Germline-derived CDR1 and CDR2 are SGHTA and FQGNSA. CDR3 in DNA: TGTGCCAGCAGCTTGGGAGAACGAGAGACCCAGTACTTC. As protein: CASSLGERETQYF.

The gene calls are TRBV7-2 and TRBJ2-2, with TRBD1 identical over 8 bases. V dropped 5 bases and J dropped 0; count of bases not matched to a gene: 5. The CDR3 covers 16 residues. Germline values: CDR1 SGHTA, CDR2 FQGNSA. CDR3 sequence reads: CASSRDRTPNTGELFF. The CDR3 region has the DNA TGTGCCAGCAGCCGGGACAGGACCCCGAACACCGGGGAGCTGTTTTTT.

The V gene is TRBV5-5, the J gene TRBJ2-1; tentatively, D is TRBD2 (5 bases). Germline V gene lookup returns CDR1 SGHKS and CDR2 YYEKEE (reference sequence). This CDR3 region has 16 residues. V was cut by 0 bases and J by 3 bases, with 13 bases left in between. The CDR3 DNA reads TGTGCCAGCAGCTTGGGAGGACTCGGCGGCTACAATGAGCAGTTCTTC. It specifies CASSLGGLGGYNEQFF. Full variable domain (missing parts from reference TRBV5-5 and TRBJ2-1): DAGVTQSPTHLIKTRGQQVTLRCSPISGHKSVSWYQQVLGQGPQFIFQYYEKEERGRGNFPDRFSARQFPNYSSELNVNALLLGDSALYLCASSLGGLGGYNEQFFGPGTRLTVL.

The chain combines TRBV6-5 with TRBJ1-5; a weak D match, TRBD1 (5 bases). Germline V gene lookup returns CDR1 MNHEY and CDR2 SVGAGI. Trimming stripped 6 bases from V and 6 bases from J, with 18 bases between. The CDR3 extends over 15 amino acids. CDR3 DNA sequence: TGTGCCAGCAGAGGGAGGGGCAGGGACTCTCAGCCCCAGCATTTT. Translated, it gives CASRGRGRDSQPQHF.

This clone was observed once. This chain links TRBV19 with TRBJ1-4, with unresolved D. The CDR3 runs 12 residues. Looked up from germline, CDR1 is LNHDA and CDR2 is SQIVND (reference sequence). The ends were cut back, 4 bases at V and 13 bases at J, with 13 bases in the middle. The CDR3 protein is CASSTYGQRLFF. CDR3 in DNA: TGTGCCAGTAGTACCTACGGGCAGAGACTGTTTTTT.

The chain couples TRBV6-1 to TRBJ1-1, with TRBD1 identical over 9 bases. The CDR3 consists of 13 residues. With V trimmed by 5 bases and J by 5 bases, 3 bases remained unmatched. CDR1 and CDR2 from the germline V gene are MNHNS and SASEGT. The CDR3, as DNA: TGTGCCAGCAGTACGGACAGGGGAACTGAAGCTTTCTTT. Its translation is CASSTDRGTEAFF.